A selection of T cell receptor beta chains follows, all from one sample in a study of blood T cell repertoires in COVID-19. The table came from immunoSEQ multiplex PCR; TCRdb's copy has only in-frame clones and leaves some out. The sample lists approximately 290,000 clones; just over 90% were seen once. Sequences were obtained from peripheral blood. These receptors were collected from a woman in her 30s with COVID-19, enrolled during active disease. Both conserved end residues are part of each CDR3. The D gene is left open where the match is weak. Clone size is not always given. Where it is, it says once, few, many or a class for expanded clones.

d_call,j_call,clone_size,v_call,cdr3_aa,cdr3_nt
.,TRBJ1-2,.,TRBV7-9,CASSSDVGGGRYGYTF,TGTGCCAGCAGCTCCGACGTTGGGGGCGGCCGCTATGGCTACACCTTC
.,TRBJ1-1,once,TRBV18,CASSPQGGTEAFF,TGTGCCAGCTCACCTCAGGGTGGCACTGAAGCTTTCTTT
TRBD1,TRBJ2-3,many,TRBV5-1,CASSLGQGRDTQYF,TGCGCCAGCAGCCTCGGACAGGGGCGGGATACGCAGTATTTT
.,TRBJ2-2,.,TRBV3-1/TRBV3-2,CASSRRGGTGELFF,TGTGCCAGCAGCCGACGAGGGGGCACCGGGGAGCTGTTTTTT
.,TRBJ2-3,.,TRBV11-1,CASRYTGVPDTQYF,TGTGCCAGCAGGTATACGGGAGTTCCAGATACGCAGTATTTT
TRBD1,TRBJ1-2,.,TRBV11-3,CASSSGTGEGYTF,TGTGCCAGCAGCTCCGGGACAGGGGAAGGCTACACCTTC
.,TRBJ1-1,.,TRBV6-5,CASKGGEGTEAFF,TGTGCCAGCAAAGGCGGGGAAGGGACTGAAGCTTTCTTT
TRBD1,TRBJ1-1,.,TRBV27,CASSLSRTGGNTEAFF,TGTGCCAGCAGTTTATCCCGGACAGGGGGGAACACTGAAGCTTTCTTT
TRBD2,TRBJ2-2,.,TRBV4-1,CASSPISGSNTGELFF,TGCGCCAGCAGCCCGATTAGCGGGTCGAACACCGGGGAGCTGTTTTTT
.,TRBJ2-7,.,TRBV5-5,CASSYVQGRNEQYF,TGTGCCAGCAGTTATGTACAGGGAAGAAACGAGCAGTACTTC
TRBD1,TRBJ2-2,few,TRBV6-5,CASIEGQGGSGELFF,TGTGCCAGCATCGAGGGACAGGGGGGGAGTGGGGAGCTGTTTTTT
TRBD2,TRBJ2-7,.,TRBV5-4,CASSLPGTSGRAHYEQYF,TGTGCCAGCAGCTTACCAGGGACTAGCGGTAGAGCTCACTACGAGCAGTACTTC
.,TRBJ1-4,.,TRBV24-1,CATGAGDEKLFF,TGTGCCACCGGCGCGGGGGATGAAAAACTGTTTTTT
.,TRBJ2-2,.,TRBV27,CASSSRAHTGELFF,TGTGCCAGCAGTTCCAGGGCTCACACCGGGGAGCTGTTTTTT
TRBD2,TRBJ2-1,once,TRBV27,CASSLAGGPIEQFF,TGTGCCAGCAGCTTAGCGGGAGGGCCCATTGAGCAGTTCTTC
.,TRBJ2-1,.,TRBV24-1,CATSDLGKQGLDNEQFF,TGTGCCACCAGTGATTTGGGAAAACAGGGCTTGGACAATGAGCAGTTCTTC
TRBD1,TRBJ2-5,.,TRBV5-1,CASSLEGTGYQETQYF,TGCGCCAGCAGCTTGGAAGGGACAGGGTACCAAGAGACCCAGTACTTC
.,TRBJ2-2,.,TRBV11-2,CASSFSTANTGELFF,TGTGCTAGCAGCTTTTCGACAGCGAACACCGGGGAGCTGTTTTTT
.,TRBJ1-2,.,TRBV7-3,CASSLETGNGYTF,TGTGCCAGCAGCCTAGAGACCGGGAATGGCTACACCTTC
.,TRBJ2-3,.,TRBV24-1,CATSDSTPPDSTDTQYF,TGTGCCACCAGTGATTCCACTCCTCCCGATAGCACAGATACGCAGTATTTT
TRBD2,TRBJ2-7,.,TRBV5-5,CASSLAWTSASEQYF,TGTGCCAGCAGCTTGGCTTGGACTAGCGCAAGTGAGCAGTACTTC
TRBD2,TRBJ2-1,once,TRBV11-2,CASSSSLTSGSSDEQFF,TGTGCCAGCAGCTCCTCCTTAACTAGCGGGAGTTCGGATGAGCAGTTCTTC
TRBD2,TRBJ2-1,.,TRBV5-8,CASRKTTSGISNEQFF,TGTGCCAGCCGGAAGACTACTAGCGGGATTAGCAATGAGCAGTTCTTC
.,TRBJ1-5,.,TRBV24-1,CATSDEGNQPQHF,TGTGCCACCAGTGACGAGGGTAATCAGCCCCAGCATTTT
TRBD2,TRBJ2-3,once,TRBV10-2,CASTSPGLAGHNTQYF,TGCGCCAGCACTTCCCCGGGACTAGCGGGACACAATACGCAGTATTTT
.,TRBJ2-1,.,TRBV5-6,CASSLSRVGRWEQFF,TGTGCCAGCAGCTTGTCCAGGGTAGGGCGTTGGGAGCAGTTCTTC
TRBD1,TRBJ1-2,.,TRBV7-2,CASSPGTGGYTF,TGTGCCAGCAGCCCCGGGACAGGCGGCTACACCTTC
TRBD1,TRBJ1-2,.,TRBV28,CASSGQGVPIGYTF,TGTGCCAGCAGTGGGCAGGGGGTCCCTATCGGCTACACCTTC
TRBD1,TRBJ2-7,.,TRBV27,CASSSGQNEQYF,TGTGCCAGCAGTTCGGGACAGAACGAGCAGTACTTC
TRBD1,TRBJ1-2,.,TRBV30,CAWFPGQGGGYTF,TGTGCCTGGTTCCCCGGACAGGGTGGCGGCTACACCTTC
TRBD2,TRBJ2-1,few,TRBV10-1,CASSEGTRGYNEQFF,TGCGCCAGCAGTGAGGGGACTAGGGGCTACAATGAGCAGTTCTTC
.,TRBJ2-3,.,TRBV6-1,CASSEIIMGRGGTDTQYF,TGTGCCAGCAGTGAAATTATAATGGGGAGGGGGGGTACAGATACGCAGTATTTT
TRBD2,TRBJ2-7,.,TRBV2,CASNRREGSYEQYF,TGTGCCAGCAATCGGCGGGAGGGTTCCTACGAGCAGTACTTC
TRBD2,TRBJ2-7,.,TRBV7-9,CASTQSSGNEQYF,TGTGCCAGCACCCAATCTAGCGGGAACGAGCAGTACTTC
.,TRBJ1-2,.,TRBV5-4,CASSPVLTQNYGYTF,TGTGCCAGCAGCCCGGTACTGACACAAAACTATGGCTACACCTTC
.,TRBJ2-2,.,TRBV10-2,CASIPGLNTGELFF,TGCGCCAGCATTCCGGGACTTAACACCGGGGAGCTGTTTTTT
.,TRBJ2-1,.,TRBV2,CASRWAGEQFF,TGTGCCAGCCGTTGGGCTGGGGAGCAGTTCTTC
.,TRBJ1-4,.,TRBV28,CASSLRLGGTGEKLFF,TGTGCCAGCAGTTTGCGGTTGGGAGGAACCGGTGAAAAACTGTTTTTT
TRBD1,TRBJ1-4,once,TRBV29-1,CSVEWTGEKLFF,TGCAGCGTTGAATGGACAGGCGAAAAACTGTTTTTT
.,TRBJ2-3,.,TRBV29-1,CSVEVAATDTQYF,TGCAGCGTTGAAGTAGCGGCCACAGATACGCAGTATTTT
TRBD2,TRBJ2-1,once,TRBV11-2,CASSWGASGIDGEQFF,TGTGCCAGCAGCTGGGGGGCTAGCGGGATAGATGGAGAGCAGTTCTTC
.,TRBJ2-3,.,TRBV19,CAPVGKDTQYF,TGTGCCCCCGTCGGGAAGGATACGCAGTATTTT
.,TRBJ2-3,.,TRBV7-9,CASSLNAGERDTQYF,TGTGCCAGCAGCTTAAATGCAGGGGAAAGGGATACGCAGTATTTT